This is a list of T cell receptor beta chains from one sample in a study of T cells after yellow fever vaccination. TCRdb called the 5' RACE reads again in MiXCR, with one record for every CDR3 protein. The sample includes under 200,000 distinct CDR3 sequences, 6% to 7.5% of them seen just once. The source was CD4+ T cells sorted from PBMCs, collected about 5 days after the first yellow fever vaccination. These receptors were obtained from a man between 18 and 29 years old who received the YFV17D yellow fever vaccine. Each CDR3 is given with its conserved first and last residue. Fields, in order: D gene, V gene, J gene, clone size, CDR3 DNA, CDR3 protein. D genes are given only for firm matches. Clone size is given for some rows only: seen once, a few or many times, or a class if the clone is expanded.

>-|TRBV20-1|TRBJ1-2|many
TGCAGTGCTAGAGATTTGGGGTCCTATGGCTACACCTTC
CSARDLGSYGYTF
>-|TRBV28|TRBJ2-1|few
TGTGCCAGCAGTGGGGGTGACGGTAATGAGCAGTTCTTC
CASSGGDGNEQFF
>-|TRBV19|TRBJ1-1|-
TGTGCCAGTAGTATAGACGGGGATTTGAACACTGAAGCTTTCTTT
CASSIDGDLNTEAFF
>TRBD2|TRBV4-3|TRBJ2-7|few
TGCGCCAGCAGCCAAATGGCGGGGGGGTCCTACGAGCAGTACTTC
CASSQMAGGSYEQYF
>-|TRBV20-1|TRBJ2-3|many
TGCAGTGCCGCGGAGGGGGGACTAGATACGCAGTATTTT
CSAAEGGLDTQYF
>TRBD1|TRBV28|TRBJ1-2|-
TGTGCCAGCAGACGAGAGGGGGCCTATGGCTACACCTTC
CASRREGAYGYTF
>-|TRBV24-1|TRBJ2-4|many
TGTGCCACCAGTGAGGGCAGGGGGGGACACATTCAGTACTTC
CATSEGRGGHIQYF
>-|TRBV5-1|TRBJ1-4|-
TGCGCCAGCAGCCCGGCCCCGTCCAGGGGAGCTAATGAAAAACTGTTTTTT
CASSPAPSRGANEKLFF
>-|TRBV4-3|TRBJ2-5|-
TGCGCCAGCAGCCAAGATTGGCGGGAGACCCAGTACTTC
CASSQDWRETQYF
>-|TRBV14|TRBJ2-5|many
TGTGCCAGCAGCCAGCGAAATACAGGGTTGAGGGAGACCCAGTACTTC
CASSQRNTGLRETQYF
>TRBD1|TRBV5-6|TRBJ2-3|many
TGTGCCAGCAGCTGGGGGACAGGAGTCACAGATACGCAGTATTTT
CASSWGTGVTDTQYF
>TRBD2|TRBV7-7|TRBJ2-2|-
TGTGCCAGCAGCCTAGAAGGCACTAGCGGGGGTCCCACCGGGGAGCTGTTTTTT
CASSLEGTSGGPTGELFF
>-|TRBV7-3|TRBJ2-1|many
TGTGCCAGCAGCCCCGGGGGGCCGAGATCATACAATGAGCAGTTCTTC
CASSPGGPRSYNEQFF
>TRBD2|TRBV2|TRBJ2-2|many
TGTGCCAGCAGCGAGGGACTAGCGGGGGCGAACACCGGGGAGCTGTTTTTT
CASSEGLAGANTGELFF
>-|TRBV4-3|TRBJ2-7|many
TGCGCCAGCAGCCAAGATCTGCAGGCTTCGTACGAGCAGTACTTC
CASSQDLQASYEQYF
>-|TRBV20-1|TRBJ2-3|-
TGCAGTGCCGTCAGCGTATCCGGCACAGATACGCAGTATTTT
CSAVSVSGTDTQYF
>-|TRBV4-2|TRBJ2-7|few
TGTGCCAGCAGCCAAGAAATTAGGTGGGGTGGGACCTACGAGCAGTACTTC
CASSQEIRWGGTYEQYF
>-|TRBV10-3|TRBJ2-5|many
TGTGCCACCGCACGCAGCCCCAGACAAGAGACCCAGTACTTC
CATARSPRQETQYF
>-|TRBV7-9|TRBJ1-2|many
TGTGCCAGCAGTTTTACAGGGACACAACCCCACTTC
CASSFTGTQPHF
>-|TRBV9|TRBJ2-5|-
TGTGCCAGCAGCGTAGTAGGGACTCAAGGGGAGACCCAGTACTTC
CASSVVGTQGETQYF
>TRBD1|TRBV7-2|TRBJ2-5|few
TGTGCCAGCACCGAAGACAGGGGGTATGAGACCCAGTACTTC
CASTEDRGYETQYF
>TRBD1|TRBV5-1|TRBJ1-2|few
TGCGCCAGCGGACGCGGACAGGGCGGGTATGGCTACACCTTC
CASGRGQGGYGYTF
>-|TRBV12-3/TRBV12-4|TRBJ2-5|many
TGTGCCAGCAGTTTCAGGTCTGGACAGCAAGAGACCCAGTACTTC
CASSFRSGQQETQYF
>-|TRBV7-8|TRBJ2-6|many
TGTGCCAGCAGCCCCCCGGGGGCCGGGGCCAACGTCCTGACTTTC
CASSPPGAGANVLTF
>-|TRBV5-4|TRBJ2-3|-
TGTGCCAGCAGCTTGGACACTGGCACAGATACGCAGTATTTT
CASSLDTGTDTQYF
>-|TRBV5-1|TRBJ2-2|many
TGCGCCAGCAGCTTGGAATCTCACAGATACACCGGGGAGCTGTTTTTT
CASSLESHRYTGELFF
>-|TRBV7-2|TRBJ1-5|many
TGTGCCAGCAGCCCTCCTCGCGAGCCCCAGCATTTT
CASSPPREPQHF
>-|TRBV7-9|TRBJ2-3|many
TGTGCCAGCAGCCCCATCATTGAACAGGGCCCAGATACGCAGTATTTT
CASSPIIEQGPDTQYF
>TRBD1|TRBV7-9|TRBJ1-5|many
TGTGCCAGCAGCTTAGGGTCAGGGGGGCAGCCCCAGCATTTT
CASSLGSGGQPQHF
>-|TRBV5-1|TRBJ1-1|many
TGCGCCAGCAGCTTGGAGTGGAACACTGAAGCTTTCTTT
CASSLEWNTEAFF
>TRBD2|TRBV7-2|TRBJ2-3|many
TGTGCTACGGCTAGCGGGACCCCACGGACGCAGTATTTT
CATASGTPRTQYF
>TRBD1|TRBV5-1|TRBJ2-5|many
TGCGCCAGCAGCTTGGGACCAGCCGGGACAGGGGAGACCCAGTACTTC
CASSLGPAGTGETQYF
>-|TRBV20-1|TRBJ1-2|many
TGCAGTGCTTTCGATTACAGGAGGGCGGACTATGGCTACACCTTC
CSAFDYRRADYGYTF
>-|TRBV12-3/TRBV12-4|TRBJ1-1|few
TGTGCCAGCAGTTTGTTGGGGTCCTGGGGCACTGAAGCTTTCTTT
CASSLLGSWGTEAFF
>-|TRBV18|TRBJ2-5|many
TGTGCCAGCTCACCACCCTCCAGGGGCTCGGTGGGGTACCAAGAGACCCAGTACTTC
CASSPPSRGSVGYQETQYF
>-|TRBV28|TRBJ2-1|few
TGTGCCAGCAGCCTGACCGGGACGGATCACAATGAGCAGTTCTTC
CASSLTGTDHNEQFF
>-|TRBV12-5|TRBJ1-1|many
TGTGCTAGTGGTTTGTCGACAAACACTGAAGCTTTCTTT
CASGLSTNTEAFF
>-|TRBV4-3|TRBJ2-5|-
TGCGCCAGCAGCCAATCCTGGGGGCTTGAGACCCAGTACTTC
CASSQSWGLETQYF
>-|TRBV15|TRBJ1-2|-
TGTGCCACCAGCAGAGTTAGCCAGGGGCTTTACTATGGCTACACCTTC
CATSRVSQGLYYGYTF
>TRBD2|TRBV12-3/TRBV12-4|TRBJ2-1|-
TGTGCCAGCGGGGGATCAGCGGGACGGAGGGGCAATGAGCAGTTCTTC
CASGGSAGRRGNEQFF
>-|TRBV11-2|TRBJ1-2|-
TGTGCCAGCAGCCCAACTGCAGGGATCCCGACCAACTATGGCTACACCTTC
CASSPTAGIPTNYGYTF
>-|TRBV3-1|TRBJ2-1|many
TGTGCCAGCAGACAGGACTCCCACTCCTACAATGAGCAGTTCTTC
CASRQDSHSYNEQFF
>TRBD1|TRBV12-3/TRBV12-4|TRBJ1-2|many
TGTGCCAGCAGCCGAGGGGGCAATATGTATGGCTACACCTTC
CASSRGGNMYGYTF